Listed below are T cell receptor beta chains from one sample, sequenced in a study of blood T cell repertoires in COVID-19. Sequencing was performed with immunoSEQ multiplex PCR; in TCRdb, only in-frame clones are kept and a portion is missing. The profile shows about 80,000 clones, 78% of them singletons. The sample consisted of peripheral blood. The receptors were gathered from a human donor in a cohort sampled during active COVID-19. Both conserved end residues are part of each CDR3. A D gene is named only where the DNA matches it firmly. Clone size is shown for a subset of rows, as once, few, many or a class of expanded clone.

NA	TRBV5-6	TRBJ1-3	NA	TGTGCCAGCAGCGTACCCGGGGGTTACTCTGGAAACACCATATATTTT	CASSVPGGYSGNTIYF
TRBD1	TRBV5-5	TRBJ2-7	few	TGTGCCAGCAGCTTACAGGGGTACGAGCAGTACTTC	CASSLQGYEQYF
NA	TRBV5-1	TRBJ2-2	NA	TGCGCCAGCAGCTTAGCCGTCCCCACCGGGGAGCTGTTTTTT	CASSLAVPTGELFF
NA	TRBV7-2	TRBJ1-5	NA	TGTGCCAGCAGCTTAGATCCAGGTTTGAATCAGCCCCAGCATTTT	CASSLDPGLNQPQHF
TRBD2	TRBV6-6	TRBJ2-3	NA	TGTGCCAGCAGCTACGGCCTGGGACTAGCGGGAGGGCCTGGAGATACGCAGTATTTT	CASSYGLGLAGGPGDTQYF
NA	TRBV6-6	TRBJ2-1	NA	TGTGCCAGCAGTTACTCGGGCGGGCCCGGCGGTGAGCAGTTCTTC	CASSYSGGPGGEQFF
NA	TRBV10-3	TRBJ2-2	NA	TGTGCCATCAGAAAGGACAGTCCGAACACCGGGGAGCTGTTTTTT	CAIRKDSPNTGELFF
NA	TRBV7-9	TRBJ1-6	NA	TGTGCCAGCAGCCGTGATATCCGAGGTTCACCCCTCCACTTT	CASSRDIRGSPLHF
NA	TRBV18	TRBJ1-2	NA	TGTGCCAGCTCCCCTGGTACAGCTAACTATGGCTACACCTTC	CASSPGTANYGYTF
TRBD1	TRBV29-1	TRBJ2-1	NA	TGCAGCGTTGGGGGCAGGGGGTCGTACAATGAGCAGTTCTTC	CSVGGRGSYNEQFF
NA	TRBV25-1	TRBJ2-7	NA	TGTGCCAGCAGTGAAGGGGGGGACACCAACCCTTTTGAGCAGTACTTC	CASSEGGDTNPFEQYF
TRBD1	TRBV19	TRBJ1-5	NA	TGTGCCAGTAAAAACGGGACAGGGAATCAGCCCCAGCATTTT	CASKNGTGNQPQHF
NA	TRBV13	TRBJ1-1	NA	TGTGCCTCGCGGCGGGGGTTTGGCACTGAAGCTTTCTTT	CASRRGFGTEAFF
NA	TRBV19	TRBJ2-2	NA	TGTGCCAGTAGTATCGTGGGGGGGAACACCGGGGAGCTGTTTTTT	CASSIVGGNTGELFF
NA	TRBV19	TRBJ1-1	NA	TGTGCCAGTAGTATAAAGAGATCGCTTTCTGAAGCTTTCTTT	CASSIKRSLSEAFF
NA	TRBV24-1	TRBJ1-2	NA	TGTGCCACCAGTGATGACACTCCTTCAGGAATCTATGGCTACACCTTC	CATSDDTPSGIYGYTF
NA	TRBV6-2/TRBV6-3	TRBJ2-5	NA	TGTGCCAGCAGTTTGCCGTTGATGGGGCCGGGAGAGACCCAGTACTTC	CASSLPLMGPGETQYF
NA	TRBV18	TRBJ2-3	NA	TGTGCCAGCTCACCTGGCCTCACAGATACGCAGTATTTT	CASSPGLTDTQYF
TRBD2	TRBV11-2	TRBJ2-1	NA	TGTGCCAGCAGCTTAGAACCAGCGGGGGGGTACAATGAGCAGTTCTTC	CASSLEPAGGYNEQFF
TRBD1	TRBV19	TRBJ1-1	few	TGTGCCAGTAGTATAGGACAGGGAGAAGCTTTCTTT	CASSIGQGEAFF
TRBD2	TRBV11-2	TRBJ2-1	many	TGTGCCAGCAGCTCCTCGACTAGCGGGGAGTACAATGAGCAGTTCTTC	CASSSSTSGEYNEQFF
NA	TRBV27	TRBJ2-2	NA	TGTGCCAGCAGTTTTGATGGACATCCGAACACCGGGGAGCTGTTTTTT	CASSFDGHPNTGELFF
NA	TRBV30	TRBJ2-2	NA	TGTGCCTGGAGTGTGGGAGGGGGCACCGGGGAGCTGTTTTTT	CAWSVGGGTGELFF
NA	TRBV9	TRBJ1-2	NA	TGTGCCAGCAGCACACAGGGTCCTGGCTACACCTTC	CASSTQGPGYTF
NA	TRBV4-2	TRBJ1-1	NA	TGTGCCAGCAGCCAGGCCGGGGGGATCACTGAAGCTTTCTTT	CASSQAGGITEAFF
NA	TRBV5-5	TRBJ1-1	NA	TGTGCCAGCAGCTTTTTGGGAGGACTGAACACTGAAGCTTTCTTT	CASSFLGGLNTEAFF
NA	TRBV12-3/TRBV12-4	TRBJ1-5	NA	TGTGCCAGCAGTTCAGGGGAAAGGCAGCCCCAGCATTTT	CASSSGERQPQHF
TRBD2	TRBV3-1/TRBV3-2	TRBJ2-5	NA	TGTGCCAGCAGCCAATGGGAGGGGACCCAGTACTTC	CASSQWEGTQYF
TRBD2	TRBV9	TRBJ2-3	NA	TGTGCCAGTCGGGACCTAGCGGGAGATCGGTCAGATACGCAGTATTTT	CASRDLAGDRSDTQYF
TRBD2	TRBV4-3	TRBJ2-1	many	TGCGCCAGCAGCCCCGGACTAGCGGGGTACAATGAGCAGTTCTTC	CASSPGLAGYNEQFF
TRBD1	TRBV28	TRBJ2-1	NA	TGTGCCAGCAGTTTAAGGACAGGGGGCTACGATGAGCAGTTCTTC	CASSLRTGGYDEQFF
TRBD1	TRBV20-1	TRBJ1-6	NA	TGCAGTGCTAGTCTACAGGGGGCATCTGCTTTTTCACCCCTCCACTTT	CSASLQGASAFSPLHF
NA	TRBV6-5	TRBJ1-1	many	TGTGCCAGCAGTTACTTAAGAACAGTCATGAACACTGAAGCTTTCTTT	CASSYLRTVMNTEAFF
NA	TRBV18	TRBJ1-2	NA	TGTGCCAGCTCACCCAGTGCCGGAGGGAATTACTATGGCTACACCTTC	CASSPSAGGNYYGYTF
TRBD2	TRBV3-1/TRBV3-2	TRBJ2-2	NA	TGTGCCAGCAGCCAGAGGGTAGCGGGGGTCCCGAACACCGGGGAGCTGTTTTTT	CASSQRVAGVPNTGELFF
NA	TRBV5-1	TRBJ2-1	NA	TGCGCCAGCAGCTCAGGGGAGAGCTCCTACAATGAGCAGTTCTTC	CASSSGESSYNEQFF
TRBD1	TRBV6-4	TRBJ2-1	NA	TGTGCCAGCAGCCTTGGACAGGGGGTATGGAATGAGCAGTTCTTC	CASSLGQGVWNEQFF
TRBD1	TRBV30	TRBJ1-1	NA	TGTGCCTGGCTTCCCCCGGGACAGATGAACACTGAAGCTTTCTTT	CAWLPPGQMNTEAFF
TRBD1	TRBV24-1	TRBJ1-1	NA	TGTGCCACCAGTCCAGGGGGCCCGAACACTGAAGCTTTCTTT	CATSPGGPNTEAFF
NA	TRBV11-3	TRBJ1-1	NA	TGTGCCAGCAGCTTAGGGTACAGGGCGAACACTGAAGCTTTCTTT	CASSLGYRANTEAFF
NA	TRBV12-3/TRBV12-4	TRBJ2-1	NA	TGTGCCAGCAGTTTCACTCCGAGGGTAGCGCAGTTCTTC	CASSFTPRVAQFF
TRBD1	TRBV24-1	TRBJ2-1	once	TGTGCCACCAGTGACAGGGGGAAGGTCTGGAATGAGCAGTTCTTC	CATSDRGKVWNEQFF
TRBD2	TRBV27	TRBJ2-2	few	TGTGCCAGCAGTATAGCGGGAGTGTCGGGGGAGCTGTTTTTT	CASSIAGVSGELFF
TRBD2	TRBV7-3	TRBJ2-7	NA	TGTGCCAGCAGCCCTAGCGGGGGGAGCTCCTACGAGCAGTACTTC	CASSPSGGSSYEQYF
NA	TRBV11-2	TRBJ2-3	few	TGTGCCAGCAGCCACCTTGGCCGGGGTCGCACAGATACGCAGTATTTT	CASSHLGRGRTDTQYF
NA	TRBV18	TRBJ1-6	NA	TGTGCCAGCTCACCAGGAGCAGGGGATAATTCACCCCTCCACTTT	CASSPGAGDNSPLHF
TRBD1	TRBV5-1	TRBJ1-1	NA	TGCGCCAGCAGCGGACAGGGATCCACTGAAGCTTTCTTT	CASSGQGSTEAFF
TRBD2	TRBV19	TRBJ2-5	NA	TGTGCCAGTAGTATCGGGGGGGGGAGAGAGACCCAGTACTTC	CASSIGGGRETQYF